This entry lists 32 T cell receptor beta chains sequenced from one sample in a study of control samples from healthy donors and cancer patients. Assay: immunoSEQ multiplex PCR; the TCRdb copy retains only in-frame clones and omits some. The table includes 28,000 or so clones, roughly 80% detected once. Sample: PBMCs. These receptors were collected from a man between 60 and 70 years old with colorectal cancer.

The V call is TRBV6-1, the J call TRBJ1-5; D uncertain. V lost 2 bases to trimming and J lost 6 bases, with 20 bases between them. This CDR3 comprises 17 residues. The germline gives CDR1 MNHNS, CDR2 SASEGT. The CDR3 spells CASSERDSHIPSQPQHF. The CDR3 nucleotides read TGTGCCAGCAGTGAACGAGACTCCCATATACCGAGTCAGCCCCAGCATTTT.

The chain couples TRBV9 to TRBJ1-1; D remains unclear. V dropped 1 base and J dropped 5 bases, with 12 bases sitting between them. Germline-derived CDR1 and CDR2 are SGDLS and YYNGEE. CDR3 length equals 14 residues. Written as DNA, the CDR3 is TGTGCCAGCAGCGTATTTGACGACCCAACTGAAGCTTTCTTT. This gives the protein CASSVFDDPTEAFF. Drawing the rest from reference TRBV9 and TRBJ1-1, the complete variable domain is DSGVTQTPKHLITATGQRVTLRCSPRSGDLSVYWYQQSLDQGLQFLIQYYNGEERAKGNILERFSAQQFPDLHSELNLSSLELGDSALYFCASSVFDDPTEAFFGQGTRLTVV.

The chain joins TRBV5-1 to TRBJ1-2, with D possibly being TRBD1 (5 bases). The CDR3 contains 13 residues. The germline CDR1 and CDR2 sequences are SGHRS and YFSETQ. The V and J ends lost 5 bases and 0 bases respectively, with 8 bases between them. CDR3 amino acids: CASSRGSNYGYTF. The DNA for the CDR3 is TGCGCCAGCAGTCGGGGGTCTAACTATGGCTACACCTTC.

V is TRBV10-1 and J is TRBJ1-6, with D maybe TRBD1 (5 bases). Germline V CDR1 and CDR2: WNHNN, SYGVQD (reference sequence). The CDR3 spans 15 residues. The V gene lost 0 bases and the J gene lost 8 bases, with 11 bases spanning the gap. Here the CDR3 DNA reads TGCGCCAGCAGTGAGTCGTCAGGGACGTATTCACCCCTCCACTTT. Residues: CASSESSGTYSPLHF.

In its sample, this clone is large. The V gene is TRBV4-1, the J gene TRBJ1-2, with D hard to call. CDR1 MGHRA and CDR2 YSYEKL come from the germline V gene. The CDR3 is 13 residues long. V was cut by 1 base and J by 2 bases, with 5 bases left in between. CDR3 DNA: TGCGCCAGCAGCCAAGCACAGAACTATGGCTACACCTTC. Its translation is CASSQAQNYGYTF.

This rearrangement joins TRBV7-8 to TRBJ1-5; 7 bases fit TRBD1. Germline V gene data show CDR1 as SGHVS and CDR2 as FQNEAQ. The CDR3 contains 17 residues. The V segment lost 5 bases and the J segment 3 bases; nucleotides outside the gene matches: 13. In DNA, the CDR3 is TGTGCCAGCAGCGCAATCCCGACAGGGATCAACAATCAGCCCCAGCATTTT. Amino acid sequence: CASSAIPTGINNQPQHF. Complete variable domain (other parts from reference TRBV7-8 and TRBJ1-5): GAGVSQSPRYKVAKRGQDVALRCDPISGHVSLFWYQQALGQGPEFLTYFQNEAQLDKSGLPSDRFFAERPEGSVSTLKIQRTQQEDSAVYLCASSAIPTGINNQPQHFGDGTRLSIL.

The chain carries TRBV11-2 and TRBJ2-5; D unclear. The CDR3 consists of 13 residues. Germline values: CDR1 SGHAT, CDR2 FQNNGV. Trimming took 2 bases from V and 3 from J, leaving 7 bases between them. CDR3 DNA: TGTGCCAGCAGCTTATTAGTAGAAGAGACCCAGTACTTC. It yields the protein CASSLLVEETQYF.

This CDR3 is CASSERGLAGTAKNIQYF. The DNA of the CDR3 is TGTGCCAGCAGTGAAAGGGGACTAGCGGGGACAGCCAAAAACATTCAGTACTTC. This sequence joins TRBV2 and TRBJ2-4, with 13 nucleotides matching TRBD2. V gave up 2 bases and J gave up 0 bases; unmatched junction bases: 4. This CDR3 is 18 amino acids long. Germline loops: CDR1 SNHLY, CDR2 FYNNEI.

The chain is built from TRBV4-3 and TRBJ2-1; 8 bases are a match to TRBD2. J lost 9 bases, V lost 1 base, and 8 bases had no gene match. The CDR3 loop spans 15 amino acids. CDR1 is LGHNA and CDR2 is YSLEER in the germline V gene. CDR3: CASSQGTGGALEQFF. CDR3 coding DNA: TGCGCCAGCAGCCAAGGGACGGGGGGGGCTCTTGAGCAGTTCTTC.

The rearrangement links TRBV12-5 to TRBJ1-1; perhaps TRBD1 as D (5 bases). Germline-derived CDR1 and CDR2 are LGHNT and FRNRAP. V was trimmed by 6 bases and J by 7 bases, leaving 15 bases between them. This CDR3 has 13 amino acids. In DNA, the CDR3 is TGTGCTAGTGGGCTGACCGGGACTAATGAAGCTTTCTTT. It yields the protein CASGLTGTNEAFF.

This clone occurred a few times. The V call is TRBV7-6, the J call TRBJ1-2, with D perhaps TRBD1 (5 bases). Trimming removed 6 bases from V and 3 bases from J, with 17 bases in between. This CDR3 has 15 amino acids. Per germline, CDR1 SGHVS and CDR2 FNYEAQ. The CDR3 loop is CASSPQVGGDYGYTF. Written as DNA, the CDR3 is TGTGCCAGCAGTCCTCAAGTCGGGGGGGACTATGGCTACACCTTC.

CDR3 in DNA: TGTGCCAGCAGCCCGGGAAGGGCATCGAACATTCAGTACTTC. Translated: CASSPGRASNIQYF. The V and J genes are TRBV7-2 and TRBJ2-4; a weak D match, TRBD2 (5 bases). This CDR3 spans 14 amino acids. Per the germline V gene, CDR1 is SGHTA and CDR2 is FQGNSA. Trimming cost V 5 bases and J 7 bases, with 15 bases left between them.

J is TRBJ1-6 and V is TRBV30; D uncertain. Germline CDR1 is GTSNPN and CDR2 is SVGIG (reference sequence). The CDR3 consists of 14 residues. The germline V and J ends were trimmed by 4 bases and 13 bases, with 20 bases remaining between them. The CDR3 loop reads CAWTSRSGSTPLHF. CDR3 in DNA: TGTGCCTGGACCAGCCGCTCGGGATCTACGCCCCTCCACTTT.

The CDR3 DNA sequence: TGTGCCAGCTCACCGTCTGGACAGGCCTACTATGGCTACACCTTC. Its protein is CASSPSGQAYYGYTF. The rearrangement uses TRBV18 and TRBJ1-2, with 7 bases identical to TRBD1. The CDR3 sequence is 15 residues long. Trimming cost V 3 bases and J 3 bases; bases outside gene matches: 7. Germline V gene lookup returns CDR1 KGHSH and CDR2 LQKENI.

This sequence joins TRBV5-5 and TRBJ1-4, with TRBD1 matching 7 bases. The V gene end was trimmed by 5 bases and the J gene end by 8 bases; junction bases not matched to a gene: 9. The CDR3 contains 14 residues. Germline loops: CDR1 SGHKS, CDR2 YYEKEE (reference sequence). The CDR3 spells CASSRDSLGEKLFF. CDR3 nucleotides: TGTGCCAGCAGTCGGGACAGCCTGGGGGAAAAACTGTTTTTT.

This clone has a single count. The J gene is TRBJ2-2, the V gene TRBV6-5; tentative D call: TRBD1 (6 bases). Trimming stripped 2 bases from V and 7 bases from J, with 11 bases between. CDR1 and CDR2 from the germline V gene are MNHEY and SVGAGI. This CDR3 comprises 14 residues. CDR3: CASSYAGVNGELFF. The CDR3 DNA sequence: TGTGCCAGCAGTTACGCAGGGGTGAACGGGGAGCTGTTTTTT.

The chain combines TRBV24-1 with TRBJ1-2; TRBD1 might be the D (5 bases). With 6 bases removed from V and 8 bases from J, the gap between germline ends came to 15 bases. The germline V gene has CDR1 KGHDR and CDR2 SFDVKD. This CDR3 region has 13 residues. The CDR3 coding sequence is TGTGCCACCAGTTTTGGGCAGGGCTGGGGCTACACCTTC. Translation: CATSFGQGWGYTF.

The V gene is TRBV14, the J gene TRBJ2-3; 9 bases line up with TRBD2. V trimming: 11 bases; J trimming: 4 bases; junction bases outside the gene matches: 16. The CDR3 has 16 amino acids. CDR1 SGHDN and CDR2 FVKESK come from the germline V gene. CDR3: CARRRGPRGGADTQYF. In DNA form, the CDR3 reads TGTGCCCGCCGCCGGGGGCCTCGCGGGGGGGCAGATACGCAGTATTTT.

This chain links TRBV19 with TRBJ1-1; D is undetermined. The V gene's germline CDR1 is LNHDA and CDR2 SQIVND (reference sequence). Deletions cut 2 bases from V and 1 base from J, with 8 bases between. The CDR3 consists of 14 residues. CDR3 amino acids: CASSIYQTNTEAFF. The CDR3 coding sequence is TGTGCCAGTAGTATATATCAGACGAACACTGAAGCTTTCTTT.

V and J are TRBV6-2 or TRBV6-3 and TRBJ1-1; 8 positions agree with TRBD1. Per germline, CDR1 MNHEY and CDR2 SVGEGT. This CDR3 spans 17 amino acids. V trimming: 6 bases; J trimming: 3 bases; junction bases outside the gene matches: 15. The CDR3 coding sequence is TGTGCCAGCAGCCTGAGACAGGGGCCAGTAATTTACACTGAAGCTTTCTTT. It translates to CASSLRQGPVIYTEAFF.

The rearrangement uses TRBV21-1 and TRBJ2-1; TRBD1 is the table's D call, not checked against the DNA. TRBV21-1 is recorded as a pseudogene. This CDR3 comprises 13 residues. The CDR3 sequence: CAGRHRGWNEQFF. The CDR3 coding sequence is TGTGCCGGCCGACACAGGGGTTGGAATGAGCAGTTCTTC.

The rearrangement uses TRBV27 and TRBJ1-1; 7 bases fit TRBD1. The J segment lost 6 bases and the V segment lost 3 bases, leaving 4 bases of the junction unmatched. The CDR3 is 13 amino acids. Germline V gene lookup returns CDR1 MNHEY and CDR2 SMNVEV (reference sequence). CDR3 coding DNA: TGTGCCAGCAGTTTCAGGCAGGGGGCTGAAGCTTTCTTT. It translates to CASSFRQGAEAFF.

The V gene is TRBV27, the J gene TRBJ2-3, with 8 bases fitting TRBD1. J was trimmed by 2 bases and V by 5 bases; bases with no gene match: 6. Per the germline V gene, CDR1 is MNHEY and CDR2 is SMNVEV (reference sequence). The CDR3 has 15 amino acids. The CDR3 DNA reads TGTGCCAGCAGTCCCATGGACAGGGTCACAGATACGCAGTATTTT. Residues: CASSPMDRVTDTQYF.

V and J are TRBV5-4 and TRBJ1-4; D ambiguous. V lost 0 bases to trimming and J lost 8 bases, with 8 bases between them. The CDR3 spans 13 residues. Germline assignment: CDR1 SGHNT and CDR2 YYREEE (reference sequence). The CDR3 spells CASSLVPGEKLFF. The CDR3 DNA reads TGTGCCAGCAGCTTGGTGCCGGGGGAAAAACTGTTTTTT.

The DNA of the CDR3 is TGTGCCAGCAGCTTGTGGGACAGGGTGTACAATGAGCAGTTCTTC. This translates into CASSLWDRVYNEQFF. The rearrangement links TRBV5-5 to TRBJ2-1; 9 bases map to TRBD1. The CDR3 loop spans 15 amino acids. Germline lookup yields CDR1 SGHKS and CDR2 YYEKEE (reference sequence). V shed 1 base and J 4 bases; nucleotides not matched to a gene: 3.

The chain is built from TRBV4-2 and TRBJ2-5; the D is unclear. Germline values: CDR1 LGHNA, CDR2 YNFKEQ. The CDR3 is made up of 15 amino acids. V was clipped by 5 bases and J by 0 bases, with 13 bases between them. The CDR3: CASSFEIGDQETQYF. The CDR3, as DNA: TGTGCCAGCAGCTTCGAAATAGGAGACCAAGAGACCCAGTACTTC.

This clone has a single count. V is TRBV5-1 and J is TRBJ1-1; 7 positions match TRBD1. The CDR3 contains 14 residues. Germline V lookup: CDR1 SGHRS, CDR2 YFSETQ. V was clipped by 3 bases and J by 1 base; unmatched bases: 3. The CDR3 region is CASSWTGPNTEAFF. CDR3 DNA sequence: TGCGCCAGCAGCTGGACAGGACCGAACACTGAAGCTTTCTTT. Based on the CDR3 plus reference TRBV5-1 and TRBJ1-1, the full variable domain is KAGVTQTPRYLIKTRGQQVTLSCSPISGHRSVSWYQQTPGQGLQFLFEYFSETQRNKGNFPGRFSGRQFSNSRSEMNVSTLELGDSALYLCASSWTGPNTEAFFGQGTRLTVV.

V usage is TRBV4-1 and J usage is TRBJ2-3, with 7 bases lining up with TRBD2. The trim removed 1 base at V and 2 bases at J, leaving 3 bases unmatched. The CDR3 is made up of 15 amino acids. CDR1 is MGHRA and CDR2 is YSYEKL in the germline V gene. The CDR3 DNA follows: TGCGCCAGCAGCCAAGGGCGGGGGTTCACAGATACGCAGTATTTT. This codes for CASSQGRGFTDTQYF.

J is TRBJ2-2 and V is TRBV12-5; 10 bases line up with TRBD1. The CDR3 is 15 amino acids. With 6 bases clipped from V and 6 bases from J, the junction kept 7 bases outside the gene matches. Germline V CDR1 and CDR2: LGHNT, FRNRAP. DNA for the CDR3: TGTGCTAGTGGAACCGGGACAGGGGCGGCCGGGGAGCTGTTTTTT. Its translation is CASGTGTGAAGELFF.

The rearrangement uses TRBV5-5 and TRBJ1-2; D ambiguous. Germline V gene sequence: CDR1 SGHKS, CDR2 YYEKEE (reference sequence). The CDR3 is 12 amino acids. Trimming left V 2 bases short and J 2 bases short, with 4 bases between. The CDR3 sequence is CASSFENYGYTF. The CDR3 region has the DNA TGTGCCAGCAGCTTTGAGAACTATGGCTACACCTTC.

Comment on this clone: In the same sample, other DNA sequences code for this CDR3. The chain links TRBV5-6 to TRBJ2-6; D might be TRBD1 (6 bases). The length of the CDR3 is 15 residues. Germline V gene sequence: CDR1 SGHDT, CDR2 YYEEEE. The V end was cut by 2 bases, the J end by 0 bases, with 6 bases between. The CDR3 sequence: CASSLGGSGANVLTF. For the CDR3, the DNA is TGTGCCAGCAGCTTAGGGGGCTCTGGGGCCAACGTCCTGACTTTC.

The chain joins TRBV6-2 or TRBV6-3 to TRBJ2-7; tentative D call: TRBD2 (6 bases). Germline V gives CDR1 MNHEY, CDR2 SVGEGT. Deletions cut 5 bases from V and 6 bases from J, with 11 bases between. CDR3 length equals 12 residues. The CDR3 DNA is TGTGCCAGCAGTCCCTGGGACTCCGAGCAGTACTTC. Its protein product is CASSPWDSEQYF.